This T cell receptor beta chain comes out of a study of T-cell memory formation after mild COVID-19. As for the study in general: TCR clusters were mostly confined to one donor each.

MiXCR was run by TCRdb on the 5' RACE reads, yielding one entry per CDR3 protein. The table shows about 210,000 distinct CDR3 sequences, with under 12% occurring only once. General study points: Of the contracting clones, CD4+ ones lay mainly in CM and EM, and CD8+ ones in EMRA. A balance of CD4 and CD8 characterized clones contracting day 15 to 85, whereas later expanders leaned CD4+.

Concerning this clonotype itself: The antigen remains undetermined.

The CDR3 has 14 amino acids. Germline lookup yields CDR1 MNHEY and CDR2 SVGAGI. V lost 6 bases to trimming and J lost 1 base, with 13 bases between them. The chain has TRBV6-5 and TRBJ2-7; D is unresolved. Sequences were obtained from PBMCs or a T cell subset sorted from them (not recorded which). This clonotype was sampled from a young man who had mild COVID-19 (a few samples of this study predate the infection). Cell type and time point are not known. The CDR3 loop is CASSLNGGSYEQYF. CDR3 DNA sequence: TGTGCCAGCAGCCTGAACGGCGGATCCTACGAGCAGTACTTC.